This T cell receptor beta chain was captured by sequencing in a study of Ad26.COV2.S vaccination and SARS-CoV-2 variants. Study at large: Donor got 5x10^10 or 1x10^11 viral particles of Ad26.COV2.S.

Turning to this clone: Antigen unknown.

Study-wide results and limits: Reportedly, spike-specific CD8+ and CD4+ T cell responses achieved substantial breadth once vaccination had taken place. Vaccine recipients posted higher spike-specific TCR breadth than their placebo counterparts.

This CDR3 is 13 amino acids long. CDR1 is SGHAT, CDR2 FQNNGV, per germline. The V end was cut by 5 bases, the J end by 0 bases, with 7 bases between. This sample's treatment: 15 to 20 received Ad26.COV2.S at low or high dose, single or two shots; 5 received placebo; per-sample allocation not given. Sampling took place 63 days after the first vaccine or placebo injection. The donor's status was that of an adult aged 18-55 years in Boston. The method was immunoSEQ multiplex PCR; TCRdb's version includes in-frame clones alone and lacks a portion of them. In the table there are hundreds of thousands of clones, approximately 90% of which are singletons.

The TCR sequence derives from a person between 18 and 65 years old who received the Ad26.COV2.S COVID-19 vaccine or a placebo. Material: peripheral blood, obtained in a trial of Ad26.COV2.S vaccine versus placebo. V is TRBV11-2 and J is TRBJ1-2; D is uncertain. The CDR3 sequence: CASSPEPNYGYTF. In DNA, the CDR3 is TGTGCCAGCAGCCCGGAGCCTAACTATGGCTACACCTTC.